The sequence of this T cell receptor (beta chain) was determined in a study of a mutant IDH1 vaccine in newly diagnosed glioma (dated by TCRdb to about 2021). Regarding the research as a whole: Of the 30 or so patients who were treated, 62.5% were male and approximately 38% were female, and the mean age was about 37 years. Prior to enrollment, standard therapy consisting of radiotherapy alone, temozolomide alone, or radiochemotherapy with temozolomide had been administered to patients, with the combination being received by most patients. Six visits were used for peripheral blood collection: V03 (baseline), V05, V07, V10, V12 and V13. For exploratory analyses, longitudinal TCRB deep sequencing was carried out in about 25 treated patients wherever samples were available. What the authors observed across the whole study: Immune responses induced by the vaccine were seen in 93.3% of patients across multiple MHC alleles. Pseudoprogression seemed to be unrelated to changes in the top peripheral T cell clonotypes found by TCRB sequencing. Availability determined which PBMC samples were chosen for TCRB deep sequencing. The authors noted that analyses of patient blood samples could not be reproduced because of sample limitations.

Of note for this clone: It has no known antigen specificity. No clone much larger than this one lies a single base away; base qualities are absent.

The time point label on this specimen signifies: baseline, week 1 (first vaccination visit). In light of the paper, this sample's treatment or condition label describes: pre-vaccination baseline after standard-of-care therapy. The donors had newly diagnosed IDH1-mutant astrocytomas of WHO grade 3 or 4 that showed loss of nuclear ATRX. The samples were drawn from NOA16, a multicentre, single-arm, open-label phase I trial in Germany that tested a mutant IDH1 peptide vaccine in humans for the first time. Visit V03 blood draws served as the baseline sample for immunogenicity testing. Genomic DNA for TCRB sequencing was extracted from EDTA blood using the DNeasy Blood and Tissue Kit. Preparation of the library involved the immunoSEQ multiplex PCR assay. Following the manufacturer's protocol, the hsTCRB Kit was used to amplify rearranged TCR beta chain sequences. Sequencing of TCRB libraries was carried out on an Illumina MiSeq. The original methods were these. The proprietary platform of the kit vendor was used for demultiplexing, trimming and gene mapping. What TCRdb holds here is the immuneACCESS table cut down to in-frame rearrangements. Part of the clones is not present; checked against another copy, under half of the missing clones reflect an unresolved V gene, and the others are unexplained. V and J calls and clone size follow that table, whereas D and trimming were derived from the DNA. A total of approximately 54,000 clones appear in this sample, approximately 80% of them only once. Of the sample, about a fifth is held by the ten largest clones.

From its cysteine to its phenylalanine, the CDR3 spans 13 amino acids. Only CDR3 DNA is held: 39 bases, read in frame from base 1. The germline V gene supplies CDR1 LGHNA and CDR2 YNFKEQ. V lost 7 bases and J lost 2 bases; the stretch between them is 11 bases long. The material was PBMCs, obtained from a glioma patient treated with radiotherapy, temozolomide or both. The chain links TRBV4-2 with TRBJ1-1; TRBD1 is perhaps the D gene, given 6 matching bases. The clonotype comes from a young man with glioma. This receptor has the CDR3 CASTRTVNTEAFF. The bases are TGTGCCAGCACCCGGACAGTCAACACTGAAGCTTTCTTT.